Listed below are T cell receptor beta chains from one sample, sequenced in a study of CD8 T cells in ankylosing spondylitis. TCRdb used MiXCR to reprocess the 5' RACE reads, holding one entry per CDR3 protein. Here the sample spans approximately 100,000 distinct CDR3 sequences, around 24% being singletons. Sequences were obtained from synovial fluid, either unsorted or a sorted T cell fraction (not recorded which). Receptors originate from a male donor with ankylosing spondylitis. CDR3s include the opening cysteine and the closing phenylalanine or tryptophan. D genes are given only for firm matches. Size is omitted from some rows. Given values are once, few, many or a class for expanded clones.

TRBD1	TRBV29-1	TRBJ2-1	15	NA	TGCAGCGTGGGCCCCCGGGACAGGGGGAGCAATGAGCAGTTCTTC	CSVGPRDRGSNEQFF
TRBD2	TRBV30	TRBJ2-2	13	few	TGTTTGGGCGGGAGGCCGAACACCGGGGAGCTGTTTTTT	CLGGRPNTGELFF
NA	TRBV24-1	TRBJ2-1	15	few	TGTGCCACCAGTGATACCAGTGGGGATTACAATGAGCAGTTCTTC	CATSDTSGDYNEQFF
NA	TRBV20-1	TRBJ2-1	15	few	TGCAGTGCGACGCCGCAGCGGAGCTCCTACAATGAGCAGTTCTTC	CSATPQRSSYNEQFF
TRBD1	TRBV29-1	TRBJ2-4	11	NA	TGCAGCGTTAGACAGGGGGACATTCAGTACTTC	CSVRQGDIQYF
NA	TRBV7-9	TRBJ1-1	14	few	TGTGCCAGCAATCTGCCGGGGGAAGGGACTGAAGCTTTCTTT	CASNLPGEGTEAFF
NA	TRBV7-9	TRBJ2-3	12	NA	TGTTCCAGCAGCCCCGCGGCGAATACGCAGTATTTT	CSSSPAANTQYF
TRBD2	TRBV20-1	TRBJ2-1	13	NA	TGCAGTGCTAGGGAGCGGGAGTACGGTGAGCAGTTCTTC	CSAREREYGEQFF
TRBD1	TRBV11-2	TRBJ1-3	14	NA	TGTGCCAGCAGCACTCGGACAGGGGGAAACACCATATATTTT	CASSTRTGGNTIYF
NA	TRBV12-3/TRBV12-4	TRBJ2-4	15	NA	TGTGCCAGCAGTTTCGCCAGCAGGGAAGGGGACATTCAGTACTTC	CASSFASREGDIQYF
TRBD2	TRBV7-2	TRBJ2-3	16	many	TGTGCCAGCAGCCCCAGAGGCGGGAGGGCCGTCGATACGCAGTATTTT	CASSPRGGRAVDTQYF
NA	TRBV11-2	TRBJ1-4	15	few	TGTGCCAGCAGCTTAGCGGGCAGAGTTAATGAAAAACTGTTTTTT	CASSLAGRVNEKLFF
NA	TRBV29-1	TRBJ2-3	10	many	TGCAGCGTTGACACAGATACGCAGTATTTT	CSVDTDTQYF
NA	TRBV3-1	TRBJ1-1	15	few	TGTGCCAGCAGCCAAGGCCAGGGGTTGAACACTGAAGCTTTCTTT	CASSQGQGLNTEAFF
NA	TRBV5-1	TRBJ2-3	14	NA	TGCGCCAGCAGCTTGGTTCAAAGCACAGATACGCAGTATTTT	CASSLVQSTDTQYF
TRBD2	TRBV3-1	TRBJ2-1	16	few	TGTGCCAGCAGCCAAGCCTGGCGGGAGCTCTACAATGAGCAGTTCTTC	CASSQAWRELYNEQFF
TRBD1	TRBV15	TRBJ1-1	16	NA	TGTGCCACCAGCAGAGAGAACCGACAGGGTAGAGCTGAAGCTTTCTTT	CATSRENRQGRAEAFF
NA	TRBV9	TRBJ1-2	13	NA	TGTGCCAGCAGCCCCCCGGCTCTCTATGGCTACACCTTC	CASSPPALYGYTF
TRBD1	TRBV12-3/TRBV12-4	TRBJ1-3	14	few	TGTGCCAGCAGGACCACAGGGGCAGGAAACACCATATATTTT	CASRTTGAGNTIYF
TRBD1	TRBV12-3/TRBV12-4	TRBJ1-4	14	NA	TGTGCCAGCAGGCCGACAGGGGTTCGGGAAAAACTGTTTTTT	CASRPTGVREKLFF
NA	TRBV30	TRBJ2-3	14	NA	TGTGCCTCGGGGGCCAAAACAGGGGCAGATACGCAGTATTTT	CASGAKTGADTQYF
TRBD2	TRBV4-2	TRBJ2-3	16	many	TGTGCCAGCAGTCCAGGACTAGCGGAGGGCACAGATACGCAGTATTTT	CASSPGLAEGTDTQYF
NA	TRBV2	TRBJ2-1	13	NA	TGTGCCAGCAGTGAAGCAACCGGGACTGTGCAGTTCTTC	CASSEATGTVQFF
NA	TRBV12-3/TRBV12-4	TRBJ1-4	11	many	TGTGCCAGCAGTTTTGAGGAAAAACTGTTTTTT	CASSFEEKLFF